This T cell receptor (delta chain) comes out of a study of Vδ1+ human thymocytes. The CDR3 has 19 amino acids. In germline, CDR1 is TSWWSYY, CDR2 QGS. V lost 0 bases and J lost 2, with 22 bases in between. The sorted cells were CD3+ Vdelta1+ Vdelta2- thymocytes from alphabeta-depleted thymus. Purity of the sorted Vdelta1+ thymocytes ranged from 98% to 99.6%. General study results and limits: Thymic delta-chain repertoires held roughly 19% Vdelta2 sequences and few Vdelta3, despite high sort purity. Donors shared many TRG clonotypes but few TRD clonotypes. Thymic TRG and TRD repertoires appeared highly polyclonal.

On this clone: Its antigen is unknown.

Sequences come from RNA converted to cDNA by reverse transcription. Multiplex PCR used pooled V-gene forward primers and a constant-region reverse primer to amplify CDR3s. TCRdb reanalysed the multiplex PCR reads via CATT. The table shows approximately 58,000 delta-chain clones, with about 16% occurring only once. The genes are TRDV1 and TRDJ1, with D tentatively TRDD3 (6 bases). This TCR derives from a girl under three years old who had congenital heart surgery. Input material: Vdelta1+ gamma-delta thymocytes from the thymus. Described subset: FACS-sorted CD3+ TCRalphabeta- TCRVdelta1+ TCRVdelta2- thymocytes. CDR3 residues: CALGELRASLGTGTDKLIF. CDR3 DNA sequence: TGTGCTCTTGGGGAACTAAGGGCTTCCCTTGGTACTGGGACCGATAAACTCATCTTT.